A selection of T cell receptor beta chains follows, all from one sample in a study of molecular identifiers for immune sequencing clone quantification. In TCRdb, the PCR reads were re-called with MiXCR into one record per CDR3 protein. The sample carries about 100,000 distinct CDR3 sequences, 21% recorded once. The sample was naive CD8+ T cells from blood, with Jurkat cell RNA spiked in. The receptors were sampled from a human donor in good health. Some libraries in this study had Jurkat cell RNA spiked in. Each CDR3 is given with its conserved first and last residue. D genes are given only for firm matches. Clone sizes are given selectively: once, few, many, or a class where the clone is expanded.

D gene,clone size,J gene,V gene,CDR3 protein,CDR3 DNA
.,many,TRBJ2-4,TRBV29-1,CSVAGRNPENIQYF,TGCAGCGTTGCGGGCAGAAATCCCGAAAACATTCAGTACTTC
.,.,TRBJ2-7,TRBV28,CASSFRGVSYEQYF,TGTGCCAGCAGTTTCAGGGGGGTCTCCTACGAGCAGTACTTC
TRBD2,many,TRBJ2-7,TRBV6-1,CASRADQLAETWGEQYF,TGTGCCAGCAGAGCGGACCAACTAGCGGAGACATGGGGCGAGCAGTACTTC
.,few,TRBJ2-1,TRBV4-3,CASSQGERHGNEQFF,TGCGCCAGCAGCCAAGGGGAGCGTCATGGCAATGAGCAGTTCTTC
TRBD1,many,TRBJ1-2,TRBV12-3/TRBV12-4,CASSGQGKYYGYTF,TGTGCCAGCAGCGGACAGGGAAAGTACTATGGCTACACCTTC
.,.,TRBJ2-1,TRBV7-9,CASSFSTPGNEQFF,TGTGCCAGCAGCTTCTCAACTCCCGGGAATGAGCAGTTCTTC
TRBD1,many,TRBJ1-1,TRBV20-1,CSARTGPEAFF,TGCAGTGCTCGGACAGGCCCTGAAGCTTTCTTT
.,many,TRBJ2-7,TRBV5-1,CASSLDVSYEQYF,TGCGCCAGCAGCTTGGACGTATCCTACGAGCAGTACTTC
TRBD2,.,TRBJ2-2,TRBV9,CASSASGRAGTGELFF,TGTGCCAGCAGCGCTAGCGGGAGGGCCGGCACCGGGGAGCTGTTTTTT
.,few,TRBJ2-5,TRBV21-1,CASSKGGLQETQYF,TGTGCCAGCAGCAAAGGGGGACTACAAGAGACCCAGTACTTC
.,many,TRBJ1-3,TRBV7-3,CASSLSTSSGNTIYF,TGTGCCAGCAGCTTAAGTACATCATCTGGAAACACCATATATTTT
TRBD2,many,TRBJ2-5,TRBV6-5,CASSYLAGGETQYF,TGTGCCAGCAGTTACCTAGCGGGAGGAGAGACCCAGTACTTC
.,many,TRBJ2-7,TRBV27,CASSLATSAEQYF,TGTGCCAGCAGTTTGGCTACTAGTGCCGAGCAGTACTTC
.,many,TRBJ2-1,TRBV7-9,CASSLMEGVLSYNEQFF,TGTGCCAGCAGCCTCATGGAGGGGGTCCTCTCCTACAATGAGCAGTTCTTC
.,many,TRBJ1-2,TRBV30,CAWSGVDSSNYGYTF,TGTGCCTGGAGTGGGGTTGACAGTTCTAACTATGGCTACACCTTC
.,many,TRBJ2-1,TRBV7-3,CASSLSGTAYNEQFF,TGTGCCAGCAGCTTAAGCGGGACAGCCTACAATGAGCAGTTCTTC
.,many,TRBJ2-3,TRBV20-1,CSATPTDTQYF,TGCAGTGCTACCCCCACAGATACGCAGTATTTT
.,few,TRBJ2-2,TRBV7-9,CASRNSFLNTGELFF,TGTGCCAGCAGAAACAGCTTCCTGAACACCGGGGAGCTGTTTTTT
.,many,TRBJ2-3,TRBV5-4,CASSLGPYTDTQYF,TGTGCCAGCAGCTTAGGACCTTACACAGATACGCAGTATTTT
.,few,TRBJ1-2,TRBV7-9,CASSFDTNYGYTF,TGTGCCAGCAGCTTCGACACGAACTATGGCTACACCTTC
.,.,TRBJ2-7,TRBV7-9,CASRPTTGFEQYF,TGTGCCAGCAGACCGACTACAGGGTTCGAGCAGTACTTC
TRBD1,.,TRBJ2-5,TRBV12-3/TRBV12-4,CASSSEDRGGETQYF,TGTGCCAGCAGTTCGGAAGACAGGGGGGGAGAGACCCAGTACTTC
TRBD1,many,TRBJ2-5,TRBV15,CATSRGDSHQETQYF,TGTGCCACCAGCAGAGGGGACAGCCACCAAGAGACCCAGTACTTC
.,many,TRBJ2-3,TRBV9,CASSVRDTAFPTDTQYF,TGTGCCAGCAGCGTAAGGGACACCGCATTTCCCACAGATACGCAGTATTTT
.,many,TRBJ2-3,TRBV4-3,CASSQDWGPGRSTDTQYF,TGCGCCAGCAGCCAAGATTGGGGACCTGGCAGGAGCACAGATACGCAGTATTTT
.,few,TRBJ2-7,TRBV7-6,CASSPLGWGEQYF,TGTGCCAGCAGCCCCCTCGGGTGGGGGGAGCAGTACTTC
.,many,TRBJ1-2,TRBV6-5,CASSYSWGETNYGYTF,TGTGCCAGCAGTTACTCGTGGGGGGAGACTAACTATGGCTACACCTTC
.,many,TRBJ2-7,TRBV6-1,CASAVSVTYEQYF,TGTGCCTCGGCCGTATCTGTGACCTACGAGCAGTACTTC
TRBD1,many,TRBJ2-1,TRBV27,CASSLSSQGAHNEQFF,TGTGCCAGCAGTTTATCGAGTCAGGGGGCCCACAATGAGCAGTTCTTC
.,many,TRBJ2-7,TRBV5-5,CASSLAGSTYEQYF,TGTGCCAGCAGCTTGGCCGGATCCACCTACGAGCAGTACTTC
TRBD1,many,TRBJ1-1,TRBV6-5,CASSYGTGGGTEAFF,TGTGCCAGCAGTTACGGAACAGGGGGCGGAACTGAAGCTTTCTTT
.,many,TRBJ2-1,TRBV5-8,CASSWPGPDYNEQFF,TGTGCCAGCAGCTGGCCGGGCCCAGACTACAATGAGCAGTTCTTC
TRBD2,.,TRBJ2-5,TRBV25-1,CASSEGTSGLEAQYF,TGTGCCAGCAGTGAGGGGACTAGCGGGTTAGAGGCCCAGTACTTC
.,.,TRBJ2-2,TRBV7-6,CASSLGYGNTGELFF,TGTGCCAGCAGCTTAGGGTATGGGAACACCGGGGAGCTGTTTTTT
TRBD1,many,TRBJ2-2,TRBV10-3,CATEDRAGNTGELFF,TGTGCCACGGAAGACAGGGCCGGGAACACCGGGGAGCTGTTTTTT
.,many,TRBJ2-1,TRBV7-8,CASSSQQGSYNEQFF,TGTGCCAGCAGCTCACAGCAGGGCTCCTACAATGAGCAGTTCTTC
.,many,TRBJ2-2,TRBV11-2,CASSLVRGWTGELFF,TGTGCCAGCAGCTTAGTCAGGGGATGGACCGGGGAGCTGTTTTTT
.,many,TRBJ1-1,TRBV5-5,CASSLIVRDTEAFF,TGTGCCAGCAGCTTGATAGTACGGGACACTGAAGCTTTCTTT
TRBD1,many,TRBJ1-5,TRBV20-1,CSAESPGQGVYGNQPQHF,TGCAGTGCTGAGAGCCCGGGACAGGGGGTATACGGCAATCAGCCCCAGCATTTT
.,few,TRBJ1-3,TRBV12-3/TRBV12-4,CASSLAVGTAGGNTIYF,TGTGCCAGCAGTTTAGCTGTAGGGACGGCGGGTGGAAACACCATATATTTT
.,few,TRBJ1-2,TRBV3-1,CASSPINTGGYGYTF,TGTGCCAGCAGTCCGATCAATACAGGCGGCTATGGCTACACCTTC
TRBD2,many,TRBJ2-3,TRBV5-1,CASSLEVAGGPVFTDTQYF,TGCGCCAGCAGCTTGGAAGTCGCGGGAGGGCCAGTCTTTACAGATACGCAGTATTTT
.,many,TRBJ2-7,TRBV4-1,CASSQERGTYEQYF,TGCGCCAGCAGCCAAGAACGGGGAACCTACGAGCAGTACTTC
.,.,TRBJ2-2,TRBV9,CASSVGGTGELFF,TGTGCCAGCAGCGTGGGTGGTACCGGGGAGCTGTTTTTT
.,many,TRBJ2-1,TRBV7-8,CASSSSGPSPYNEQFF,TGTGCCAGCAGCTCCTCGGGACCCTCCCCCTACAATGAGCAGTTCTTC
.,few,TRBJ2-2,TRBV12-3/TRBV12-4,CASSLAGPYTGELFF,TGTGCCAGCAGTTTAGCGGGACCTTACACCGGGGAGCTGTTTTTT
.,many,TRBJ2-2,TRBV7-9,CASSSSSDFYTGELFF,TGTGCCAGCAGTTCCTCCTCGGACTTCTACACCGGGGAGCTGTTTTTT
.,few,TRBJ2-1,TRBV7-9,CASSLVSGEQFF,TGTGCCAGCAGCTTAGTCTCAGGGGAGCAGTTCTTC
.,.,TRBJ2-7,TRBV27,CASSSTLLPYEQYF,TGTGCCAGCAGTTCTACCCTATTACCCTACGAGCAGTACTTC
.,many,TRBJ2-7,TRBV29-1,CSVEDGVDQGSYEQYF,TGCAGCGTTGAAGATGGGGTCGACCAGGGTTCCTACGAGCAGTACTTC
.,many,TRBJ2-2,TRBV7-8,CASSLLPNTGELFF,TGTGCCAGCAGCTTACTTCCGAACACCGGGGAGCTGTTTTTT
.,.,TRBJ1-5,TRBV7-2,CASSLTGYQPQHF,TGTGCCAGCAGCTTAACGGGGTATCAGCCCCAGCATTTT
TRBD1,many,TRBJ2-7,TRBV7-2,CASSSRDSSYEQYF,TGTGCCAGCAGCTCACGGGACAGCTCCTACGAGCAGTACTTC
.,few,TRBJ1-6,TRBV6-5,CASSYGDIPYNSPLHF,TGTGCCAGCAGTTACGGGGACATACCCTATAATTCACCCCTCCACTTT
TRBD2,few,TRBJ2-3,TRBV9,CASQLSGGRTDTQYF,TGTGCCAGCCAGTTAAGCGGGGGGCGCACAGATACGCAGTATTTT